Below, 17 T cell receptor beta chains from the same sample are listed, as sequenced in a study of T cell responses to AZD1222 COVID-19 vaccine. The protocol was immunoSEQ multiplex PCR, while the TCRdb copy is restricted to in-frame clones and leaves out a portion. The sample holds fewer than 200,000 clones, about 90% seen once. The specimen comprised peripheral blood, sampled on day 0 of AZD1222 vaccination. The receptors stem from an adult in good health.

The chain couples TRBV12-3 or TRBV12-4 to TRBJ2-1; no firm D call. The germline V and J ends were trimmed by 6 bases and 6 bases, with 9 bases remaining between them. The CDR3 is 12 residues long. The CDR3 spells CASSDASNEQFF. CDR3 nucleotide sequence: TGTGCCAGCAGCGACGCCTCCAATGAGCAGTTCTTC.

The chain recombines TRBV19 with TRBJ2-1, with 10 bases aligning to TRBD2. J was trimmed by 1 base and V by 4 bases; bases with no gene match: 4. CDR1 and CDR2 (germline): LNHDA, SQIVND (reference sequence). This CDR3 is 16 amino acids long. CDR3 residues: CASSRSAGGSYNEQFF. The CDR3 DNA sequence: TGTGCCAGTAGTAGGTCAGCGGGGGGGTCCTACAATGAGCAGTTCTTC. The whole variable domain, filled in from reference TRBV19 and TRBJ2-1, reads DGGITQSPKYLFRKEGQNVTLSCEQNLNHDAMYWYRQDPGQGLRLIYYSQIVNDFQKGDIAEGYSVSREKKESFPLTVTSAQKNPTAFYLCASSRSAGGSYNEQFFGPGTRLTVL.

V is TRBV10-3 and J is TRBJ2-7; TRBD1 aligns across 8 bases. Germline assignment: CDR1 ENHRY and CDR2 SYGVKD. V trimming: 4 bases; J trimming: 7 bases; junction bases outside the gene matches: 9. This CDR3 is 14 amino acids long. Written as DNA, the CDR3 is TGTGCCATCAGTGCCGGACAGGGTGCTCAAGAGCAGTACTTC. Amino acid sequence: CAISAGQGAQEQYF.

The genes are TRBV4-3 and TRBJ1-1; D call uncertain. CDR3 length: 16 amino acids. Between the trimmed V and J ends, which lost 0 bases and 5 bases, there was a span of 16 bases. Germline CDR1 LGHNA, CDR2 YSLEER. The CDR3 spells CASSQDLTGVWTEAFF. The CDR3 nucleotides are TGCGCCAGCAGCCAAGATCTGACGGGAGTATGGACTGAAGCTTTCTTT.

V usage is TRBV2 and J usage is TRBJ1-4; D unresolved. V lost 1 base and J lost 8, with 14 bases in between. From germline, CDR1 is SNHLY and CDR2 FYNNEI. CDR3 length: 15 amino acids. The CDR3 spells CASSEGGQAGEKLFF. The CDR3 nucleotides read TGTGCCAGCAGTGAAGGCGGGCAAGCCGGGGAAAAACTGTTTTTT.

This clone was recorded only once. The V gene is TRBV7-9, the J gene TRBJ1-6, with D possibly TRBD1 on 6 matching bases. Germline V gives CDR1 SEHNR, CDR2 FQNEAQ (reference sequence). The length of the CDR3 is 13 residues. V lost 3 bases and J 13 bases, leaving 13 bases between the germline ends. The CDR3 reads CASSLLDSAPLHF. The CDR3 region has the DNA TGTGCCAGCAGCTTGTTGGACAGTGCCCCCCTCCACTTT. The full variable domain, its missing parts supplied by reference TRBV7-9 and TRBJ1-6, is DTGVSQNPRHKITKRGQNVTFRCDPISEHNRLYWYRQTLGQGPEFLTYFQNEAQLEKSRLLSDRFSAERPKGSFSTLEIQRTEQGDSAMYLCASSLLDSAPLHFGNGTRLTVT.

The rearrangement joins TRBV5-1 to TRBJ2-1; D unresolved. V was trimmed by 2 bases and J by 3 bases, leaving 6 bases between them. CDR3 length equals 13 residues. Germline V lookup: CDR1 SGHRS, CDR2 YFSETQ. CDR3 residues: CASSFGGYNEQFF. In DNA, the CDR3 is TGCGCCAGCAGCTTTGGTGGCTACAATGAGCAGTTCTTC.

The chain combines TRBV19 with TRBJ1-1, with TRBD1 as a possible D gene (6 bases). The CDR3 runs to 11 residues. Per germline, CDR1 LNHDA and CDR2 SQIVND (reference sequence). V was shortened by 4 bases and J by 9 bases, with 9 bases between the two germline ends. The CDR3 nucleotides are TGTGCCAGTAGTAGCCGGGACAAAGCTTTCTTT. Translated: CASSSRDKAFF.

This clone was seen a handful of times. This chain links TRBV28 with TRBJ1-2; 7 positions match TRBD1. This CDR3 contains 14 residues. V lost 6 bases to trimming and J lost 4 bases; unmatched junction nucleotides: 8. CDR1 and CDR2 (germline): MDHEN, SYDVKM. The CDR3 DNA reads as TGTGCCAGCAGAGGGGACAGTTCCCTCTATGGCTACACCTTC. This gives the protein CASRGDSSLYGYTF.

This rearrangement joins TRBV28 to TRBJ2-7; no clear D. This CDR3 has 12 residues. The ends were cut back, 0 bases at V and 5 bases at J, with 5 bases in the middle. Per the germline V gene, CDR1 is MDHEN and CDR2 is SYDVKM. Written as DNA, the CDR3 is TGTGCCAGCAGTTTATGGTCTGACGAGCAGTACTTC. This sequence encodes CASSLWSDEQYF.

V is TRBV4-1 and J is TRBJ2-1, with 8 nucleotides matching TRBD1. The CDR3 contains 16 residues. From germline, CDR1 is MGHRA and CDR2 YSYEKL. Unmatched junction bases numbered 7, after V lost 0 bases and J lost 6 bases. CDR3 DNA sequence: TGCGCCAGCAGCCAAGATGGAGGGACAGGTCGCAATGAGCAGTTCTTC. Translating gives CASSQDGGTGRNEQFF.

The CDR3 region is CASSPRRGKGYTF. CDR3 nucleotide sequence: TGTGCCAGCAGTCCGCGGAGGGGGAAGGGCTACACCTTC. The chain joins TRBV28 to TRBJ1-2, with D possibly being TRBD1 (6 bases). The CDR3 runs to 13 residues. V dropped 5 bases and J dropped 8 bases, with 15 bases sitting between them. CDR1 is MDHEN, CDR2 SYDVKM, per germline.

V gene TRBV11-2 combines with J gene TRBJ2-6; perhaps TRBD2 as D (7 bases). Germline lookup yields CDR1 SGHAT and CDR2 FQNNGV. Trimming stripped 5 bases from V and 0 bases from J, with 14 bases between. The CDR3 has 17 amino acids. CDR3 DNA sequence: TGTGCCAGCAGCCCGGTGGGGGGGCTCTCTGGGGCCAACGTCCTGACTTTC. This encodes CASSPVGGLSGANVLTF. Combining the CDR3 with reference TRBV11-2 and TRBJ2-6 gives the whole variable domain EAGVAQSPRYKIIEKRQSVAFWCNPISGHATLYWYQQILGQGPKLLIQFQNNGVVDDSQLPKDRFSAERLKGVDSTLKIQPAKLEDSAVYLCASSPVGGLSGANVLTFGAGSRLTVL.

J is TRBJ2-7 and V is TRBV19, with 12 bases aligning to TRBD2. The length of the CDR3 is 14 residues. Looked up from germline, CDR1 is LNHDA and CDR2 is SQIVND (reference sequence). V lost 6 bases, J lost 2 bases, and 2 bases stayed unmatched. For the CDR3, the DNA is TGTGCCAGTAGATCTAGCGGGGGGGCCTACGAGCAGTACTTC. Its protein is CASRSSGGAYEQYF. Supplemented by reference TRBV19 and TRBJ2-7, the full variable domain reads DGGITQSPKYLFRKEGQNVTLSCEQNLNHDAMYWYRQDPGQGLRLIYYSQIVNDFQKGDIAEGYSVSREKKESFPLTVTSAQKNPTAFYLCASRSSGGAYEQYFGPGTRLTVT.

In DNA form, the CDR3 reads TGTGCCAGCAGACCCGACAGGGGGATTTATGAAAAACTGTTTTTT. Protein: CASRPDRGIYEKLFF. The chain links TRBV28 to TRBJ1-4, with TRBD1 identical over 9 bases. Germline lookup yields CDR1 MDHEN and CDR2 SYDVKM. The J segment lost 6 bases and the V segment lost 6 bases, leaving 8 bases of the junction unmatched. This CDR3 is 15 amino acids long.

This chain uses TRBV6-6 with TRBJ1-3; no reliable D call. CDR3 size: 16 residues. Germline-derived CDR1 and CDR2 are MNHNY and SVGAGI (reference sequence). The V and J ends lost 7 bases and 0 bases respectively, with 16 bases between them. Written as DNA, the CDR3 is TGTGCCAGCACTCAATCGGCTGCAACCTCTGGAAACACCATATATTTT. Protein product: CASTQSAATSGNTIYF.

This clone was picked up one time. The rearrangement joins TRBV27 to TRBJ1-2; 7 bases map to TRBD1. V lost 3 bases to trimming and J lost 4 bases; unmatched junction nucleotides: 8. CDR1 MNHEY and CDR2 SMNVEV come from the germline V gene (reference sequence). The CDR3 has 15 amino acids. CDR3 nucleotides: TGTGCCAGCAGTTTGGCACCACAGGGGAGCTATGGCTACACCTTC. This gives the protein CASSLAPQGSYGYTF.